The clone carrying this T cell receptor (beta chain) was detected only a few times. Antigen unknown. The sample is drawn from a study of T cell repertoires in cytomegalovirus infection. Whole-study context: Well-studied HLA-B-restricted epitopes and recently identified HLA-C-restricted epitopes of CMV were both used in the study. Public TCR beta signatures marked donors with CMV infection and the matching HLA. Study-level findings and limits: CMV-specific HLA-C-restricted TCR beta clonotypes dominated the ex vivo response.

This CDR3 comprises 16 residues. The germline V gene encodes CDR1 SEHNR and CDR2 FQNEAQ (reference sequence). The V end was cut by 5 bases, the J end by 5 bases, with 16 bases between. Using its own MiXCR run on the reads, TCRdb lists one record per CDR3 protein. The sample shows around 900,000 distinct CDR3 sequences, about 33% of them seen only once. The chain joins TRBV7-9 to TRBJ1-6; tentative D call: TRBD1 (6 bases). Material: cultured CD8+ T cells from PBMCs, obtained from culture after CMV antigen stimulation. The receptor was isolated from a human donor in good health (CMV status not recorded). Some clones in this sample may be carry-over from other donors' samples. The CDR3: CASSPPGVGHNSPLHF. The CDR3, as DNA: TGTGCCAGCAGCCCCCCAGGGGTTGGCCATAATTCACCCCTCCACTTT.